These 25 T cell receptor beta chains were all obtained from the same sample, sequenced in a study of blood T cells in healthy people across ages. The authors ran a second PCR of roughly 6 to 12 cycles using a sample-barcoded 5' primer and a J-beta primer mix. TCRdb called the 5' RACE reads again in MiXCR, with one record for every CDR3 protein. Of around 500,000 distinct CDR3 sequences listed, around a quarter are singletons. In addition, the sample was reused for a study of T cells of mothers and their children.

The sample was blood. Receptors originate from a boy younger than 10 in good health.

This chain joins TRBV12-3 or TRBV12-4 and TRBJ2-5, with D possibly being TRBD2 (5 bases). Trimming removed 0 bases at V and 5 bases at J, with 7 bases between. The CDR3 has 13 amino acids. The DNA of the CDR3 is TGTGCCAGCAGTTTAGCTAGCGCGGAGACCCAGTACTTC. Its translation: CASSLASAETQYF.

In the case of this clonotype: Germline is not matched at one junction end, which may reflect a read error. The rearrangement links TRBV12-3 or TRBV12-4 to TRBJ2-1; D is possibly TRBD2 (6 bases). The CDR3 length is 13 residues. Written as DNA, the CDR3 is TGTGCCAGCGGCAGAGTGGGAGGAGGTGAGCAATACTTC. Protein product: CASGRVGGGEQYF.

This clonotype was detected only a few times. This chain uses TRBV19 with TRBJ1-1; D may be TRBD1 (5 bases). The length of the CDR3 is 13 residues. The V gene lost 5 bases and the J gene lost 4 bases, with 11 bases spanning the gap. Germline V gene sequence: CDR1 LNHDA, CDR2 SQIVND (reference sequence). The CDR3 loop is CASSQGTGTEAFF. CDR3 DNA: TGTGCCAGTAGTCAAGGGACGGGCACTGAAGCTTTCTTT.

V and J are TRBV5-6 and TRBJ1-3; a weak D match, TRBD1 (5 bases). The germline CDR1 and CDR2 sequences are SGHDT and YYEEEE. The V end lost 9 bases, the J end lost 2 bases, and 15 bases lay between the germline ends. There are 14 residues in the CDR3. Written as DNA, the CDR3 is TGTGCCACCAAAGAGGGGTTCGCTGGAAACACCATATATTTT. It is translated as CATKEGFAGNTIYF.

The table lists this clonotype with a few counts. This chain joins TRBV7-9 and TRBJ2-5; D could derive from TRBD1 or TRBD2 (5 bases each). The J call may not be correct, given that the DNA end is closer to TRBJ2-7. CDR3 length: 12 amino acids. The germline CDR1 and CDR2 sequences are SEHNR and FQNEAQ (reference sequence). CDR3 residues: CASSTRGYEQYF. The CDR3 DNA sequence: TGTGCCAGCAGTACTAGGGGTTACGAGCAGTACTTC.

V gene TRBV5-1 combines with J gene TRBJ1-2; 10 bases map to TRBD1. CDR1 and CDR2 from the germline V gene are SGHRS and YFSETQ. This CDR3 is built from 15 residues. Unmatched junction bases numbered 4, after V lost 4 bases and J lost 1 base. The CDR3 nucleotides are TGCGCCAGCAGCCCGGGACAGGGGATTAACTATGGCTACACCTTC. It is translated as CASSPGQGINYGYTF.

The rearrangement joins TRBV7-2 to TRBJ2-6; D is perhaps TRBD1 (6 bases). CDR1 and CDR2 (germline): SGHTA, FQGNSA. The CDR3 is made up of 17 amino acids. Trimming cost V 2 bases and J 0 bases, with 11 bases left between them. CDR3 nucleotides: TGTGCCAGCAGCTTAACGGGGACATCCTCTGGGGCCAACGTCCTGACTTTC. Translating gives CASSLTGTSSGANVLTF.

The gene calls are TRBV13 and TRBJ2-7; 9 positions match TRBD2. There are 15 residues in the CDR3. Trimming removed 4 bases from V and 2 bases from J; junction bases left unmatched: 6. CDR1 and CDR2 from the germline V gene are PRHDT and FYEKMQ (reference sequence). The CDR3 DNA reads TGTGCCAGCAGCTCCTCTAGCGGGGACCCCTACGAGCAGTACTTC. Amino acids: CASSSSSGDPYEQYF.

This sequence joins TRBV12-3 or TRBV12-4 and TRBJ1-1; no reliable D call. This CDR3 comprises 15 residues. With 5 bases removed from V and 0 bases from J, the gap between germline ends came to 13 bases. The CDR3, as DNA: TGTGCCAGCAGTCCCCGGGAGTACATGAACACTGAAGCTTTCTTT. Translating it yields CASSPREYMNTEAFF.

This clonotype was counted between two and nine times. The rearrangement joins TRBV3-1 to TRBJ1-1, with TRBD1 matching 8 bases. The CDR3 has 15 amino acids. The germline V gene has CDR1 LGHDT and CDR2 YNNKEL (reference sequence). The V segment lost 4 bases and the J segment 5 bases; nucleotides outside the gene matches: 9. For the CDR3, the DNA is TGTGCCAGCAGCCGCCTGACAGGGGTTAGGACTGAAGCTTTCTTT. Translated, it gives CASSRLTGVRTEAFF.

V and J are TRBV3-1 and TRBJ2-5, with 12 positions matching TRBD1. V was pared by 2 bases and J by 5 bases, with 6 bases of the junction left unmatched. CDR1 and CDR2 (germline): LGHDT, YNNKEL (reference sequence). CDR3 size: 16 residues. The chain's CDR3 is CASSQWRDRGLETQYF. In DNA, the CDR3 is TGTGCCAGCAGCCAATGGCGGGACAGGGGGCTGGAGACCCAGTACTTC.

The rearrangement links TRBV7-9 to TRBJ2-5, with D perhaps matching TRBD2 (5 bases). Looked up from germline, CDR1 is SEHNR and CDR2 is FQNEAQ (reference sequence). The CDR3 is 16 residues long. The germline V and J ends were trimmed by 0 bases and 5 bases, with 16 bases remaining between them. CDR3 residues: CASSLALRAPQETQYF. The CDR3 DNA reads TGTGCCAGCAGCTTAGCGCTGCGGGCCCCCCAGGAGACCCAGTACTTC. Based on the CDR3 plus reference TRBV7-9 and TRBJ2-5, the full variable domain is DTGVSQNPRHKITKRGQNVTFRCDPISEHNRLYWYRQTLGQGPEFLTYFQNEAQLEKSRLLSDRFSAERPKGSFSTLEIQRTEQGDSAMYLCASSLALRAPQETQYFGPGTRLLVL.

This clonotype was seen a handful of times. Written as DNA, the CDR3 is TGTGCCAGCAGTGACGGATCAGCGGGGGATCATGAGCAGTTCTTC. It specifies CASSDGSAGDHEQFF. The rearrangement joins TRBV25-1 to TRBJ2-1, with 8 bases identical to TRBD2. The trim removed 3 bases at V and 8 bases at J, leaving 9 bases unmatched. Germline lookup yields CDR1 MGHDK and CDR2 SYGVNS. The CDR3 totals 15 residues. The complete variable domain, with remaining parts taken from reference TRBV25-1 and TRBJ2-1, reads EADIYQTPRYLVIGTGKKITLECSQTMGHDKMYWYQQDPGMELHLIHYSYGVNSTEKGDLSSESTVSRIRTEHFPLTLESARPSHTSQYLCASSDGSAGDHEQFFGPGTRLTVL.

The chain combines TRBV7-9 with TRBJ2-3; 13 nucleotides agree with TRBD2. Germline V lookup: CDR1 SEHNR, CDR2 FQNEAQ (reference sequence). The ends lost 5 bases at V and 2 bases at J; junction bases unmatched: 10. The CDR3 has 18 residues. In nucleotides, the CDR3 is TGTGCCAGCAGCCCCCGAGAGGGACTAGCGGGATTCACAGATACGCAGTATTTT. Translation: CASSPREGLAGFTDTQYF.

This chain uses TRBV12-3 or TRBV12-4 with TRBJ1-1; D not resolved. The V and J ends lost 6 bases and 11 bases respectively, with 16 bases between them. The CDR3 is 12 residues long. CDR3 residues: CASSPHRFEAFF. CDR3 nucleotides: TGTGCCAGCAGCCCTCACCGTTTTGAGGCTTTCTTT.

The rearrangement links TRBV12-3 or TRBV12-4 to TRBJ1-3; tentative D call: TRBD1 (5 bases). This CDR3 region has 15 residues. V lost 4 bases and J 3 bases, leaving 13 bases between the germline ends. Written as DNA, the CDR3 is TGTGCCAGCAGTTCTTTGGGGCTAAGTGGAAACACCATATATTTT. This gives the protein CASSSLGLSGNTIYF.

This clonotype came up a few times. V usage is TRBV5-5 and J usage is TRBJ1-3; weak D call: TRBD1 (6 bases). This CDR3 is built from 14 residues. V shed 3 bases and J shed 4 bases, with 11 bases lying between them. Germline CDR1 SGHKS, CDR2 YYEKEE (reference sequence). CDR3 in amino acids: CASSSTGYGNTIYF. The CDR3 nucleotides are TGTGCCAGCAGCTCTACAGGGTACGGAAACACCATATATTTT.

Only a few counts were recorded for this clonotype. The chain combines TRBV6-6 with TRBJ1-2; 8 bases align to TRBD1. Germline V lookup: CDR1 MNHNY, CDR2 SVGAGI (reference sequence). Unmatched junction bases numbered 8, after V lost 7 bases and J lost 4 bases. The CDR3 loop spans 14 amino acids. The CDR3 nucleotides read TGTGCCAGCACCGGAGGGGACAGGATCTATGGCTACACCTTC. Its protein product is CASTGGDRIYGYTF.

The gene calls are TRBV2 and TRBJ2-6, with 8 positions matching TRBD1. CDR1 is SNHLY and CDR2 is FYNNEI in the germline V gene. The V segment lost 6 bases and the J segment 4 bases; nucleotides outside the gene matches: 5. This CDR3 is 15 amino acids long. In DNA, the CDR3 is TGTGCCAGCAGGGCCGGGACAGGAGGGGCCAACGTCCTGACTTTC. This sequence encodes CASRAGTGGANVLTF.

This clonotype appeared a few times. V and J are TRBV20-1 and TRBJ2-3, with TRBD2 matching 14 bases. CDR1 and CDR2 from the germline V gene are DFQATT and SNEGSKA (reference sequence). J lost 6 bases, V lost 5 bases, and 7 bases had no gene match. This CDR3 has 15 amino acids. This CDR3 reads CSARGLAGVGDTQYF. The CDR3 nucleotides are TGCAGTGCTCGGGGACTAGCGGGAGTAGGTGATACGCAGTATTTT.

The V call is TRBV3-1, the J call TRBJ2-4; 7 bases map to TRBD2. There are 14 residues in the CDR3. The germline V gene has CDR1 LGHDT and CDR2 YNNKEL (reference sequence). V lost 2 bases and J lost 3; bases outside the gene matches: 1. CDR3 sequence reads: CASSQRGVKNIQYF. The DNA for the CDR3 is TGTGCCAGCAGCCAACGGGGGGTCAAAAACATTCAGTACTTC. Full variable domain (rest looked up from reference TRBV3-1 and TRBJ2-4): DTAVSQTPKYLVTQMGNDKSIKCEQNLGHDTMYWYKQDSKKFLKIMFSYNNKELIINETVPNRFSPKSPDKAHLNLHINSLELGDSAVYFCASSQRGVKNIQYFGAGTRLSVL.

The gene calls are TRBV10-3 and TRBJ1-2, with D possibly matching TRBD1 (5 bases). The CDR3 length is 16 residues. V was clipped by 0 bases and J by 8 bases, with 19 bases between them. The germline V gene has CDR1 ENHRY and CDR2 SYGVKD. CDR3 amino acids: CAISESPWAQGRGYTF. CDR3 DNA: TGTGCCATCAGTGAGTCCCCCTGGGCGCAGGGCCGCGGCTACACCTTC.

The V call is TRBV20-1, the J call TRBJ2-5; 8 bases agree with TRBD2. Germline CDR1 reads DFQATT; CDR2 reads SNEGSKA (reference sequence). CDR3 length equals 14 residues. The V segment lost 5 bases and the J segment 1 base; nucleotides outside the gene matches: 6. The CDR3 loop is CSAPLSGTQETQYF. The CDR3 DNA follows: TGCAGTGCTCCACTTAGCGGGACCCAAGAGACCCAGTACTTC.

The chain couples TRBV21-1 to TRBJ2-6. TRBV21-1 is described as a pseudogene. The CDR3 spans 16 residues. The CDR3 DNA reads as TGTGCCAGCAGACGGACCGACCTCTCTGGGGCCAACGTCCTGACTTTC. It codes for CASRRTDLSGANVLTF.

This clonotype has only a few counts. The rearrangement joins TRBV4-3 to TRBJ2-2; tentatively, D is TRBD1 or TRBD2 (6 bases each). V lost 0 bases to trimming and J lost 1 base, with 12 bases between them. This CDR3 is 17 amino acids long. The germline gives CDR1 LGHNA, CDR2 YSLEER. Here the CDR3 reads CASSQDRGALNTGELFF. The CDR3, as DNA: TGCGCCAGCAGCCAAGATAGGGGGGCCCTGAACACCGGGGAGCTGTTTTTT.